The clone carrying this T cell receptor (beta chain) was counted ten times or more. Its antigen is not identified. This CDR3 contains 13 residues. V lost 6 bases to trimming and J lost 4 bases, with 14 bases between them. Germline V gene data show CDR1 as SQVTM and CDR2 as ANQGSEA. TCRdb passed the multiplex PCR reads through MiXCR, listing each CDR3 protein once. Among approximately 170,000 distinct CDR3 sequences listed, 33% were seen once. The source of the sample is a study of breast tumors, draining lymph nodes, adjacent tissues. Axillary draining lymph nodes of breast cancer patients supplied the node samples. Study conclusions and caveats: Findings are consistent with lymph node origin and intratumoral expansion of most tumor T cells. Data only fit, rather than demonstrated, lymph node origin of most tumor T cells. Tumor TCR diversity was below lymph nodes but above nontumor tissue. Compared with basal-like, luminal-like tumors shared significantly more repertoire with nontumor tissue.

This sequence joins TRBV29-1 and TRBJ2-3; the D is unclear. The sequencing sample was made of axillary lymph node tissue. This receptor was identified in a female donor with breast cancer. Some clones in this sample may be carry-over from other donors' samples. For the CDR3, the DNA is TGCAGCGTATCCGGAGTCCAAGCAGATACGCAGTATTTT. This encodes CSVSGVQADTQYF.